This T cell receptor (beta chain) derives from a study of blood T cells in healthy people across ages. This clonotype was seen many times. Between the trimmed V and J ends, which lost 1 base and 4 bases, there was a span of 18 bases. The CDR3 is 17 residues long. Through a sample-barcoded 5' primer and a J-beta primer mix, a second PCR was run for roughly 6 to 11 cycles. TCRdb reanalysed the 5' RACE reads using MiXCR and keeps one entry per CDR3 protein. Of 350,000 to 450,000 distinct CDR3 sequences in the sample, over 45% were seen once. The clonotype originates from a man aged 55 to 70 in good health. The genes are TRBV12-3 or TRBV12-4 and TRBJ2-3; D gene uncertain. Material: blood. CDR3: CASSLEPGLGSADTQYF. CDR3 nucleotide sequence: TGTGCCAGCAGTTTAGAACCGGGCCTAGGGTCCGCAGATACGCAGTATTTT.